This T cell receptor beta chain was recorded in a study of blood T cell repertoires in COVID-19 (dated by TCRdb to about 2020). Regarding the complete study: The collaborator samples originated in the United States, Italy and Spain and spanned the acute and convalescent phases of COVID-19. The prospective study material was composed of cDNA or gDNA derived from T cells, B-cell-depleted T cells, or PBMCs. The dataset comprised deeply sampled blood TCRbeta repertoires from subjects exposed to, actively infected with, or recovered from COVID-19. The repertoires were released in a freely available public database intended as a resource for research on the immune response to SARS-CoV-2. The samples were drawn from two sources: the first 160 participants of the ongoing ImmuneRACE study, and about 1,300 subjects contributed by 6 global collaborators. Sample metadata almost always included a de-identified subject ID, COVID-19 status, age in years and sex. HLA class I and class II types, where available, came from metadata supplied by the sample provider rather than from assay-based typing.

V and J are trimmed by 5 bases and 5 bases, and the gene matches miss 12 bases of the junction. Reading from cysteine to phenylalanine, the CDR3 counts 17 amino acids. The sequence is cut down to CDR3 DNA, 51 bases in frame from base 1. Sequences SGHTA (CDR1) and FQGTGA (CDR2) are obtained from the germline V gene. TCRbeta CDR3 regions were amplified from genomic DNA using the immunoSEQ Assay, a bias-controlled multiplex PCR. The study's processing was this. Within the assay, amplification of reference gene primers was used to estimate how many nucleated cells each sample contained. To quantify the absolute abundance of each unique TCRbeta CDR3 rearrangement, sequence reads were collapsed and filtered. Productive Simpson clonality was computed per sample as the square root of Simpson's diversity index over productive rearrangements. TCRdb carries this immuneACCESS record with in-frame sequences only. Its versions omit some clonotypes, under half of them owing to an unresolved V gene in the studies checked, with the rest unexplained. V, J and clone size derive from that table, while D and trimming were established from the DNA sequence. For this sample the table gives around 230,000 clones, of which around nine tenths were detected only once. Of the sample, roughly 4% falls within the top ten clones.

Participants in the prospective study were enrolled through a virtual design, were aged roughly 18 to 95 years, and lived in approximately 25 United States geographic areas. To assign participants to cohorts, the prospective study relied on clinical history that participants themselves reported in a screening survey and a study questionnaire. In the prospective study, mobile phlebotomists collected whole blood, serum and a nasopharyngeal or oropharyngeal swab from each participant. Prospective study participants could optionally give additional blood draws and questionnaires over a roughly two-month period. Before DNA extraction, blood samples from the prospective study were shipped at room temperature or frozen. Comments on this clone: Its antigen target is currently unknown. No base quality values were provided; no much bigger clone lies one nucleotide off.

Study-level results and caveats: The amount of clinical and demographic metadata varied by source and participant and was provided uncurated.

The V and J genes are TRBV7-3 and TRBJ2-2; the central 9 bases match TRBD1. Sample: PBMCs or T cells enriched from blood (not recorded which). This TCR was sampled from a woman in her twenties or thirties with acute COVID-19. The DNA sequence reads TGTGCCAGCAGCCTCGGGACAGGGATGGGGAAAACCGGGGAGCTGTTTTTT. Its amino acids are CASSLGTGMGKTGELFF.